Detailed here is one T cell receptor beta chain. The data were obtained in a study of technical replicates of blood from a few donors. Generated by immunoSEQ multiplex PCR, the TCRdb table keeps only in-frame clones and is missing some. Among some 96,000 clones listed, 90% to 96% were seen once. The length of the CDR3 is 14 residues. CDR1 and CDR2 (germline): MNHNY, SVGAGI (reference sequence). Trimming cost V 6 bases and J 5 bases; bases outside gene matches: 9. V usage is TRBV6-6 and J usage is TRBJ1-2, with 7 nucleotides matching TRBD1. The TCR comes from a human donor in good health. The sequenced sample was T cells isolated from PBMCs. CDR3 in DNA: TGTGCCAGCAGGATCGCAGGGGGTCGGTATGGCTACACCTTC. This sequence encodes CASRIAGGRYGYTF.